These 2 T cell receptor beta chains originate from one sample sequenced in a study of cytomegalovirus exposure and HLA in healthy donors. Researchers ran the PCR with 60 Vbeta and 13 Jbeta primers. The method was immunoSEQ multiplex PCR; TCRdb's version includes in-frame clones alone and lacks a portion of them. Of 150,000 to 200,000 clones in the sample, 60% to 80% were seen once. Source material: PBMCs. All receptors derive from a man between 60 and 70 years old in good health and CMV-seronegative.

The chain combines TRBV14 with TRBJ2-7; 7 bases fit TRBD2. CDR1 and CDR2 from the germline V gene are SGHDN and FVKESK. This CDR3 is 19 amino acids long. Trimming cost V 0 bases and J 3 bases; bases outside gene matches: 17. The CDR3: CASSQDPNRAGAGLYEQYF. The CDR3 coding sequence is TGTGCCAGCAGCCAAGATCCTAACCGGGCGGGAGCTGGCCTCTACGAGCAGTACTTC.

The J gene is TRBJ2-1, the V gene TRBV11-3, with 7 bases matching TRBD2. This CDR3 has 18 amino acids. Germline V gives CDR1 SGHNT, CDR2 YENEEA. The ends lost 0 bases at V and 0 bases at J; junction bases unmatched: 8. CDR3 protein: CASSLDQGGSASYNEQFF. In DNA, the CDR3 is TGTGCCAGCAGCTTAGATCAGGGCGGGAGTGCCTCCTACAATGAGCAGTTCTTC.